These 23 T cell receptor beta chains share one sample of origin, sequenced in a study of graft-versus-host responses after intestinal transplantation. No antigen is known for these receptors. The method was immunoSEQ multiplex PCR; TCRdb's version includes in-frame clones alone and lacks a portion of them. The repertoire holds roughly 96,000 clones, with roughly nine tenths as singletons. This sample comprised unstimulated CD8+ T cells sorted from spleen or lymph node cells, obtained before intestinal transplant. The receptors originated from a human donor who received an intestinal transplant.

The V call is TRBV6-5, the J call TRBJ2-2; 9 nucleotides line up with TRBD2. This CDR3 is built from 14 residues. Germline CDR1 is MNHEY and CDR2 is SVGAGI. The J segment lost 4 bases and the V segment lost 11 bases, leaving 8 bases of the junction unmatched. CDR3 residues: CASSTSGPTGELFF. The CDR3 DNA reads TGTGCCTCCTCGACTAGCGGACCCACCGGGGAGCTGTTTTTT.

The chain combines TRBV5-4 with TRBJ2-7, with D tentatively TRBD1 (5 bases). V was cut by 0 bases and J by 2 bases, with 6 bases left in between. Germline CDR1 reads SGHNT; CDR2 reads YYREEE (reference sequence). The CDR3 spans 13 residues. CDR3 region: CASSLEDTYEQYF. CDR3 DNA: TGTGCCAGCAGCTTGGAGGACACCTACGAGCAGTACTTC.

In its sample, this clone was seen a few times. The chain employs TRBV30 and TRBJ1-4, with 9 bases matching TRBD1. CDR1 and CDR2 from the germline V gene are GTSNPN and SVGIG (reference sequence). Trimming at V came to 1 base and at J to 6 bases, leaving 6 bases not matched to a gene. This CDR3 comprises 15 residues. This CDR3 is CAWSGPDRGYEKLFF. The CDR3 DNA reads as TGTGCCTGGAGTGGGCCTGACAGGGGGTATGAAAAACTGTTTTTT.

The chain uses TRBV28 and TRBJ2-5, with D hard to call. The J call may not be correct, given that the DNA end is closer to TRBJ2-7. Germline V gene lookup returns CDR1 MDHEN and CDR2 SYDVKM. The CDR3 sequence is 16 residues long. The DNA of the CDR3 is TGTGCCAGCCTCGCCCATCAGCGACGAAACCCCTACGAGCAGTACTTC. Translated, it gives CASLAHQRRNPYEQYF.

This chain links TRBV11-2 with TRBJ2-7; D might be TRBD2 (6 bases). The CDR3 sequence is 13 residues long. Germline-derived CDR1 and CDR2 are SGHAT and FQNNGV. Trimming shortened V by 1 base and J by 6 bases, and 10 bases separated the two germline ends. DNA for the CDR3: TGTGCCAGCAGCTTAGGGGCGGGGATCGAGCAGTACTTC. It encodes CASSLGAGIEQYF.

The sample holds a few counts of this clone. The genes are TRBV6-8 and TRBJ2-7, with TRBD2 identical over 10 bases. The CDR3 sequence is 16 residues long. The V and J ends lost 5 bases and 0 bases, in that order; junction bases with no gene match: 7. Germline CDR1 reads MNHGY; CDR2 reads SAAAGT. CDR3 sequence reads: CASSASSGSASYEQYF. For the CDR3, the DNA is TGTGCCAGCAGTGCGTCTAGCGGGAGCGCCTCCTACGAGCAGTACTTC.

The chain links TRBV6-1 to TRBJ2-7; TRBD2 matches 13 bases. Per germline, CDR1 MNHNS and CDR2 SASEGT. The CDR3 has 17 residues. Germline trimming cut 0 bases from V and 4 bases from J; bases unmatched to any gene: 6. CDR3 sequence reads: CASSEAALTSGGYEQYF. The CDR3 nucleotides read TGTGCCAGCAGTGAAGCGGCCCTGACTAGCGGGGGGTACGAGCAGTACTTC.

This clone was counted once. J is TRBJ2-2 and V is TRBV5-1; D ambiguous. The length of the CDR3 is 16 residues. CDR1 is SGHRS, CDR2 YFSETQ, per germline. V lost 1 base to trimming and J lost 0 bases, with 10 bases between them. The CDR3 DNA sequence: TGCGCCAGCAGCTTGATTCACAACGCGAACACCGGGGAGCTGTTTTTT. Translating gives CASSLIHNANTGELFF.

The chain uses TRBV11-2 and TRBJ2-1; 9 bases align to TRBD2. V shed 1 base, J shed 7 bases, and the junction held 5 bases outside the gene matches. The V gene's germline CDR1 is SGHAT and CDR2 FQNNGV. The CDR3 extends over 15 amino acids. In nucleotides, the CDR3 is TGTGCCAGCAGCTTAGGCGGGGGGGCCGGAAATGAGCAGTTCTTC. This gives the protein CASSLGGGAGNEQFF.

V gene TRBV29-1 combines with J gene TRBJ2-7; 8 nucleotides agree with TRBD2. This CDR3 comprises 17 residues. V lost 4 bases and J lost 1; bases outside the gene matches: 15. The germline gives CDR1 SQVTM, CDR2 ANQGSEA. The CDR3 reads CSVASGTSPPSSYEQYF. The CDR3 nucleotides read TGCAGCGTTGCTTCCGGGACTAGTCCTCCCTCTTCCTACGAGCAGTACTTC.

The DNA for the CDR3 is TGCGCCAGCAGCCAAGTTGGGCAGGCGCCGGATGGCTACACCTTC. It is translated as CASSQVGQAPDGYTF. The chain combines TRBV4-1 with TRBJ1-2; D call uncertain. Trimming took 1 base from V and 6 from J, leaving 15 bases between them. CDR1 is MGHRA, CDR2 YSYEKL, per germline. CDR3 length: 15 residues.

This clone was recorded only once. V usage is TRBV10-2 and J usage is TRBJ1-5; TRBD1 aligns across 9 bases. CDR1 is WSHSY and CDR2 is SAAADI in the germline V gene. V was pared by 6 bases and J by 5 bases, with 8 bases of the junction left unmatched. The length of the CDR3 is 15 residues. CDR3 DNA: TGCGCCAGCAGCACGGGACAGGGTCAGGATCAGCCCCAGCATTTT. Translated, it gives CASSTGQGQDQPQHF.

The chain is built from TRBV11-2 and TRBJ2-1, with 10 bases matching TRBD1. The germline V gene has CDR1 SGHAT and CDR2 FQNNGV. The CDR3 runs to 15 residues. Germline trimming cut 5 bases from V and 2 bases from J; bases unmatched to any gene: 3. The CDR3 here is CASSRDRGPYNEQFF. As DNA, the CDR3 is TGTGCCAGCAGCCGGGACAGGGGCCCCTACAATGAGCAGTTCTTC. The full variable domain, in which reference TRBV11-2 and TRBJ2-1 provide the parts outside the CDR3, is EAGVAQSPRYKIIEKRQSVAFWCNPISGHATLYWYQQILGQGPKLLIQFQNNGVVDDSQLPKDRFSAERLKGVDSTLKIQPAKLEDSAVYLCASSRDRGPYNEQFFGPGTRLTVL.

The chain recombines TRBV28 with TRBJ1-4, with a weak D call TRBD1 (5 bases). The CDR3 is made up of 13 amino acids. Trimming took 5 bases from V and 5 from J, leaving 9 bases between them. Germline CDR1 and CDR2: MDHEN and SYDVKM. This CDR3 reads CASSGGMNEKLFF. CDR3 in DNA: TGTGCCAGCAGTGGGGGGATGAATGAAAAACTGTTTTTT. The variable domain in full, with the rest retrieved from reference TRBV28 and TRBJ1-4, is DVKVTQSSRYLVKRTGEKVFLECVQDMDHENMFWYRQDPGLGLRLIYFSYDVKMKEKGDIPEGYSVSREKKERFSLILESASTNQTSMYLCASSGGMNEKLFFGSGTQLSVL.

The chain links TRBV6-6 to TRBJ2-1, with a possible D match to TRBD1 (5 bases). Germline lookup yields CDR1 MNHNY and CDR2 SVGAGI (reference sequence). Trimming removed 0 bases at V and 9 bases at J, with 12 bases between. The CDR3 covers 14 residues. The CDR3 coding sequence is TGTGCCAGCAGTTACTCGATAGGGGCCCCTGAGCAGTTCTTC. This encodes CASSYSIGAPEQFF.

The J gene is TRBJ1-2, the V gene TRBV27, with D perhaps matching TRBD1 (6 bases). This CDR3 region has 14 residues. Germline V gives CDR1 MNHEY, CDR2 SMNVEV (reference sequence). V was pared by 2 bases and J by 3 bases, with 10 bases between. Here the CDR3 reads CASSLTRGDYGYTF. CDR3 bases: TGTGCCAGCAGTTTAACCAGGGGAGACTATGGCTACACCTTC.

The chain couples TRBV4-1 to TRBJ1-1; D gene ambiguous. V was trimmed by 1 base and J by 3 bases, leaving 12 bases between them. The CDR3 sequence is 15 residues long. Germline V gives CDR1 MGHRA, CDR2 YSYEKL. The CDR3 loop reads CASSQGSGYDTEAFF. CDR3 sequence (DNA): TGCGCCAGCAGCCAAGGGTCCGGGTACGACACTGAAGCTTTCTTT.

This chain uses TRBV29-1 with TRBJ2-7; D remains ambiguous. Trimming stripped 0 bases from V and 2 bases from J, with 2 bases between. Germline CDR1 and CDR2: SQVTM and ANQGSEA. The CDR3 loop spans 11 amino acids. Here the CDR3 reads CSVEDTYEQYF. The CDR3 bases are TGCAGCGTTGAAGACACCTACGAGCAGTACTTC.

This chain uses TRBV16 with TRBJ2-7; tentatively, D is TRBD1 (6 bases). Per germline, CDR1 KGHSY and CDR2 FQNENV. Trimming left V 0 bases short and J 2 bases short, with 23 bases between. CDR3 length: 19 amino acids. The CDR3 DNA reads as TGTGCCAGCAGCCAATCCAGGGGCATCGGCAGCGAAAGCCCCTACGAGCAGTACTTC. This codes for CASSQSRGIGSESPYEQYF.

This sequence joins TRBV6-5 and TRBJ1-1; D remains unclear. Germline V gene data show CDR1 as MNHEY and CDR2 as SVGAGI. The V end was cut by 5 bases, the J end by 5 bases, with 18 bases between. CDR3 length: 15 residues. CDR3 in DNA: TGTGCCAGCAGTCCGTTCGGCGAGGCGTGGACTGAAGCTTTCTTT. It encodes CASSPFGEAWTEAFF.

J is TRBJ2-7 and V is TRBV2, with a tentative D call TRBD2 (5 bases). Germline lookup yields CDR1 SNHLY and CDR2 FYNNEI. This CDR3 spans 13 amino acids. V lost 6 bases, J lost 1 base, and 10 bases lay in between. This CDR3 reads CASSGLGSYEQYF. In nucleotides, the CDR3 is TGTGCCAGCAGCGGACTGGGATCCTACGAGCAGTACTTC.

The chain links TRBV7-8 to TRBJ1-2; the D is unclear. This CDR3 has 11 residues. The germline CDR1 and CDR2 sequences are SGHVS and FQNEAQ. Trimming stripped 4 bases from V and 8 bases from J, with 8 bases between. The CDR3 loop is CASSSTGGYTF. The CDR3 nucleotides are TGTGCCAGCAGCTCGACTGGGGGCTACACCTTC. The full variable domain, rest sourced from reference TRBV7-8 and TRBJ1-2, is GAGVSQSPRYKVAKRGQDVALRCDPISGHVSLFWYQQALGQGPEFLTYFQNEAQLDKSGLPSDRFFAERPEGSVSTLKIQRTQQEDSAVYLCASSSTGGYTFGSGTRLTVV.

The rearrangement uses TRBV27 and TRBJ1-1, with TRBD1 as a possible D gene (5 bases). The ends were cut back, 7 bases at V and 4 bases at J, with 13 bases in the middle. The germline CDR1 and CDR2 sequences are MNHEY and SMNVEV (reference sequence). The CDR3 has 13 residues. CDR3 sequence: CASTPGGGTEAFF. The CDR3 region has the DNA TGTGCCAGCACTCCCGGGGGTGGCACTGAAGCTTTCTTT.